Listed here is a single TCR beta chain. These data are taken from a study of T-cell reconstitution after alpha-beta-depleted transplantation in children. CDR3 size: 20 residues. Per germline, CDR1 SGHRS and CDR2 YFSETQ. J gave up 0 bases and V 3 bases, and 14 bases lay outside the gene matches. The TCRbeta library was prepared with unique molecular identifiers. MiXCR, applied by TCRdb to the PCR reads, yields one record per CDR3 protein. Altogether 90,000 to 130,000 distinct CDR3 sequences are present, about a tenth being singletons, with the ten largest covering under 40%. The rearrangement uses TRBV5-1 and TRBJ2-6, with 8 bases that match TRBD1. This sample comprised PBMCs, obtained before TCRalphabeta/CD19-depleted stem cell transplant. The TCR originated in a boy younger than 10 with acute lymphoblastic leukemia, due to receive a stem cell transplant. As DNA, the CDR3 is TGCGCCAGCAGCTGGCAAGCCGGACAGGGCTTCATCTCTGGGGCCAACGTCCTGACTTTC. Residues: CASSWQAGQGFISGANVLTF.